This T cell receptor beta chain came from a study of blood T cell repertoires in COVID-19. Study in general: Researchers got acute and convalescent COVID-19 samples from the United States, Italy and Spain. From T cells, B-cell-depleted T cells, or PBMCs came the material, which was cDNA or gDNA.

Method: immunoSEQ multiplex PCR; TCRdb's copy keeps in-frame clones and lacks some. The sample records roughly 320,000 clones, 90% being singletons. Recruits, aged roughly 18 to 95 years, lived in 20 to 30 US areas. Those designated as exposed participants met a COVID-19 case within 2 weeks before study entry. J gave up 4 bases and V 3 bases, and 2 bases lay outside the gene matches. Germline V gives CDR1 MNHNS, CDR2 SASEGT. The CDR3 runs to 13 residues. The sequence was obtained from a woman in her twenties or thirties who had been exposed to COVID-19. The chain carries TRBV6-1 and TRBJ1-2, with 7 nucleotides matching TRBD1. The specimen was PBMCs or T cells enriched from blood (not recorded which). In nucleotides, the CDR3 is TGTGCCAGCAGTGAGACAGGGCCCTATGGCTACACCTTC. Its translation is CASSETGPYGYTF.